The rows below give T cell receptor beta chains drawn from one sample of a study of identical twins. TCRdb re-analysed the 5' RACE reads in MiXCR, keeping a single row per CDR3 protein. The sample consists of 240,000 or so distinct CDR3 sequences, more than 9.5% of them appearing once. The sample was also linked to a second study, of yellow fever vaccine responses in identical twins.

The sequenced material came from memory (CD45RO+) T cells sorted from blood. Receptors originate from a woman aged 18-30 years in good health. Each CDR3 is given with its conserved first and last residue. A D gene is named only where the DNA matches it firmly. The size field is filled for only some rows; it gives once, few, many or a size class.

abundance	d_gene	v_gene	j_gene	CDR3nt	CDR3aa
.	TRBD2	TRBV20-1	TRBJ2-7	TGCAGTGCTAGTTTTCTCCGGGGGGGCTTAGAGCAGTACTTC	CSASFLRGGLEQYF
.	.	TRBV12-3/TRBV12-4	TRBJ1-4	TGTGCCAGCAGTCCCCTTTTAAAGACTAATGAAAAACTGTTTTTT	CASSPLLKTNEKLFF
.	TRBD2	TRBV5-1	TRBJ2-5	TGCGCCAGCAGCTTGGAAAGCGGGGGAGCCCAGTACTTC	CASSLESGGAQYF
.	TRBD1	TRBV29-1	TRBJ2-7	TGCAGCGTTGAAGGGACAGGACGCTACGAGCAGTACTTC	CSVEGTGRYEQYF
.	.	TRBV7-9	TRBJ1-2	TGTGCCAGCAGCATAGGAGGAGCTGGAGGCTACACCTTC	CASSIGGAGGYTF
many	.	TRBV6-2/TRBV6-3	TRBJ2-3	TGTGCCAGCAGTTCACAGGGCGAGGCAGATACGCAGTATTTT	CASSSQGEADTQYF
.	TRBD1	TRBV9	TRBJ1-1	TGTGCCAGCAGCACCCCAGGGGGGAACACTGAAGCTTTCTTT	CASSTPGGNTEAFF
.	.	TRBV20-1	TRBJ2-7	TGCAGTGCCAGTCGGCCGAAGGGCCCCTACGAGCAGTACTTC	CSASRPKGPYEQYF
few	.	TRBV5-1	TRBJ2-5	TGCGCCAGCTCGGTCACGGGAGAGACCCAGTACTTC	CASSVTGETQYF
once	.	TRBV3-1	TRBJ1-1	TGTGCCAGCAGCCACGGAGATGAAGCTTTCTTT	CASSHGDEAFF
.	.	TRBV11-2	TRBJ2-5	TGTGCCAGCATCATCGGCTTAGGACGCCAAGAGACCCAGTACTTC	CASIIGLGRQETQYF
many	.	TRBV10-2	TRBJ1-5	TGCGCCAGCAGTGAACGGAGGAACAGGGACAACAATCAGCCCCAGCATTTT	CASSERRNRDNNQPQHF
.	.	TRBV27	TRBJ2-3	TGTGCCAGCAGTTCCCTCGGGGGTATAACAGATACGCAGTATTTT	CASSSLGGITDTQYF
many	.	TRBV12-3/TRBV12-4	TRBJ2-1	TGTGCCAGCAGCTATTATCGGGGCCCCCAGTTCTTC	CASSYYRGPQFF
few	.	TRBV7-2	TRBJ2-5	TGTGCCAGCAGCAGGGTCAAAGAGACCCAGTACTTC	CASSRVKETQYF
few	TRBD1	TRBV7-9	TRBJ2-1	TGTGCCAGCAGCCGCCCTTCGACAGGGGATTTCAATGAGCAGTTCTTC	CASSRPSTGDFNEQFF
.	.	TRBV10-1	TRBJ2-3	TGCGCCAGCTCTTCTAGCGAGACAGATACGCAGTATTTT	CASSSSETDTQYF
.	.	TRBV9	TRBJ1-2	TGTGCCAGCAGCCCTCGTTCAGGGTCGGGCTATGGCTACACCTTC	CASSPRSGSGYGYTF
many	TRBD2	TRBV12-5	TRBJ2-7	TGTGCTAGTGTCCTTCGACTAGCGGGAGTGTACGAGCAGTACTTC	CASVLRLAGVYEQYF
.	TRBD2	TRBV19	TRBJ2-1	TGTGCCAGTAGACCTCTTAGCGGGAGCTGGCATGAGCAGTTCTTC	CASRPLSGSWHEQFF